Listed here is a single T cell receptor (beta chain). Its target is unknown. The PCR had 60 Vbeta and 13 Jbeta primers. Using immunoSEQ multiplex PCR, the repertoire was profiled, and TCRdb retains in-frame clones only, with some absent. The table records approximately 220,000 clones, roughly 80% of them present only once. Trimming pared 4 bases from V and 2 bases from J, leaving 9 bases between. The CDR3 consists of 13 residues. Germline V gives CDR1 SQVTM, CDR2 ANQGSEA. This entry comes from a study of cytomegalovirus exposure and HLA in healthy donors. Whole-study context: The Caucasian-associated ancestry cluster held 65% to 90% of roughly 400 genotyped donors. Study-level results: It is likely that the observed cluster of highly shared sequence variants was a sequencing artifact. The classifier, whose performance was assessed in both the original and validation cohorts, reportedly diagnosed cytomegalovirus status with high specificity and sensitivity.

The V and J genes are TRBV29-1 and TRBJ1-3, with a tentative D call TRBD1 (5 bases). Sequencing was performed on PBMCs. This receptor was identified in a girl under 10 years old in good health and CMV-seronegative. The CDR3 nucleotides are TGCAGCGTTGCCGGCAGGGCTGGAAACACCATATATTTT. It translates to CSVAGRAGNTIYF.